This T cell receptor beta chain emerged from a study of shared clonotypes between healthy human individuals. Overall study findings and caveats: What naive subsets generally showed was a larger estimated richness than memory subsets showed.

Concerning this clone itself: Antigen unknown.

Cells designated naive CD8 were CD45RO-negative and were positively selected for CCR7, with terminally differentiated effector memory CD45RA+ cells excluded. None of the donors, who were healthy HIV-negative adults, had recently had acute infections or vaccinations. V lost 4 bases and J lost 3; bases outside the gene matches: 1. Germline CDR1 MNHEY, CDR2 SMNVEV (reference sequence). The CDR3 is 14 residues long. Per the authors' pipeline: ImmunoSEQ gave junction-only sequences without quality scores, so filtering differed. Produced via immunoSEQ multiplex PCR; TCRdb's table is partial and in-frame only. The D gene and trimming were derived from the DNA, and the V and J assignments and clone size from that table. Counted here are 750,000 to 1,000,000 clones, 92% occurring once; the ten biggest clones make up approximately 25%.

The TCR originated in a young man in good health. This chain links TRBV27 with TRBJ2-3, with 10 bases matching TRBD1. The sample comprised naive CD8+ T cells sorted from blood. The CDR3 region has the DNA TGTGCCAGCAGTTGGGACAGGGGAACAGATACGCAGTATTTT. It specifies CASSWDRGTDTQYF.